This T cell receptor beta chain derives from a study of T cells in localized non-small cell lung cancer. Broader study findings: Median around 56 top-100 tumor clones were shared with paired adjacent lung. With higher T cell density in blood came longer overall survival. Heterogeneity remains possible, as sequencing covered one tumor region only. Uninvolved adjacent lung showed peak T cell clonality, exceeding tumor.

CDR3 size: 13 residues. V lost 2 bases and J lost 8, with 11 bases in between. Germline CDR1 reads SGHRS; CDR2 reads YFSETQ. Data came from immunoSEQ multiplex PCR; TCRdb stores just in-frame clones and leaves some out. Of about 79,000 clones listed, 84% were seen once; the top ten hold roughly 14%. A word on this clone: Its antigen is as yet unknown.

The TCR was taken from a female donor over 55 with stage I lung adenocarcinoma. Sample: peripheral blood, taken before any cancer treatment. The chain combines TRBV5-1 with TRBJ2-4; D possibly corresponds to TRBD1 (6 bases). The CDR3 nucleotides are TGCGCCAGCAGCTTCAAACAGGGTGACATTCAGTACTTC. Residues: CASSFKQGDIQYF.